A single sample gave rise to the 8 T cell receptor beta chains below, sequenced in a study of cytomegalovirus exposure and HLA in healthy donors. Primers: 60 Vbeta forward and 13 Jbeta reverse. Generated by immunoSEQ multiplex PCR, the TCRdb table keeps only in-frame clones and is missing some. In the table there are 130,000 or so clones, approximately 87% of which are singletons. Sequencing was done on a sample of PBMCs. The origin of the receptors is a woman aged 30 to 39 in good health and CMV-seronegative.

The chain carries TRBV5-4 and TRBJ1-5; 12 bases agree with TRBD1. The CDR3 covers 17 residues. After removal of 2 bases from V and 2 bases from J, the junction contained 5 bases not matched to a gene. Germline loops: CDR1 SGHNT, CDR2 YYREEE (reference sequence). The CDR3 spells CASSFGTGGGGNQPQHF. Here the CDR3 DNA reads TGTGCCAGCAGCTTCGGGACAGGGGGCGGCGGCAATCAGCCCCAGCATTTT.

The rearrangement joins TRBV5-1 to TRBJ2-5, with D maybe TRBD1 (5 bases). This CDR3 has 13 amino acids. V dropped 4 bases and J dropped 2 bases, with 9 bases sitting between them. Per the germline V gene, CDR1 is SGHRS and CDR2 is YFSETQ. CDR3 residues: CASSLNRQETQYF. The CDR3 nucleotides read TGCGCCAGCAGCCTAAACAGGCAAGAGACCCAGTACTTC.

The V and J genes are TRBV7-3 and TRBJ2-3; the match to TRBD2 covers 7 bases. In germline, CDR1 is SGHTA, CDR2 FQGTGA. This CDR3 comprises 15 residues. Germline trimming cut 1 base from V and 3 bases from J; bases unmatched to any gene: 4. The CDR3 spells CASSLMGLPTDTQYF. The CDR3, as DNA: TGTGCCAGCAGCTTAATGGGACTACCGACAGATACGCAGTATTTT.

V gene TRBV7-2 combines with J gene TRBJ1-1; D not resolved. V was clipped by 1 base and J by 4 bases, with 10 bases between them. The germline gives CDR1 SGHTA, CDR2 FQGNSA. CDR3 length: 14 residues. The CDR3: CASSLDSRGTEAFF. CDR3 coding DNA: TGTGCCAGCAGCTTAGATAGTCGGGGCACTGAAGCTTTCTTT.

V is TRBV28 and J is TRBJ2-3; TRBD2 agrees at 8 bases. The CDR3 runs 17 residues. CDR1 is MDHEN and CDR2 is SYDVKM in the germline V gene. With V trimmed by 3 bases and J by 4 bases, 12 bases remained unmatched. The CDR3 bases are TGTGCCAGCAGTTTTCGGGAGGGGAGCGGGACTCCAGATACGCAGTATTTT. Protein: CASSFREGSGTPDTQYF.

The chain has TRBV28 and TRBJ1-2, with unresolved D. The germline V gene encodes CDR1 MDHEN and CDR2 SYDVKM. There are 14 residues in the CDR3. Trimming shortened V by 3 bases and J by 4 bases, and 12 bases separated the two germline ends. CDR3 region: CASSFGAGLYGYTF. The CDR3, as DNA: TGTGCCAGCAGTTTCGGCGCAGGCCTCTATGGCTACACCTTC.

This chain links TRBV5-6 with TRBJ1-1; possible D gene TRBD1, 5 bases. This CDR3 spans 13 amino acids. V was shortened by 4 bases and J by 7 bases, with 14 bases between the two germline ends. Per germline, CDR1 SGHDT and CDR2 YYEEEE. The CDR3 spells CASSRQGFGEAFF. CDR3 in DNA: TGTGCCAGCAGCCGGCAGGGCTTTGGTGAAGCTTTCTTT. Variable domain in full (rest from reference TRBV5-6 and TRBJ1-1): DAGVTQSPTHLIKTRGQQVTLRCSPKSGHDTVSWYQQALGQGPQFIFQYYEEEERQRGNFPDRFSGHQFPNYSSELNVNALLLGDSALYLCASSRQGFGEAFFGQGTRLTVV.

The chain carries TRBV28 and TRBJ2-7; D might be TRBD2 (5 bases). Per germline, CDR1 MDHEN and CDR2 SYDVKM. This CDR3 is built from 13 residues. Trimming shortened V by 5 bases and J by 3 bases, and 11 bases separated the two germline ends. Written as DNA, the CDR3 is TGTGCCAGCAGTCCGCGGGTTTACTACGAGCAGTACTTC. Protein product: CASSPRVYYEQYF.